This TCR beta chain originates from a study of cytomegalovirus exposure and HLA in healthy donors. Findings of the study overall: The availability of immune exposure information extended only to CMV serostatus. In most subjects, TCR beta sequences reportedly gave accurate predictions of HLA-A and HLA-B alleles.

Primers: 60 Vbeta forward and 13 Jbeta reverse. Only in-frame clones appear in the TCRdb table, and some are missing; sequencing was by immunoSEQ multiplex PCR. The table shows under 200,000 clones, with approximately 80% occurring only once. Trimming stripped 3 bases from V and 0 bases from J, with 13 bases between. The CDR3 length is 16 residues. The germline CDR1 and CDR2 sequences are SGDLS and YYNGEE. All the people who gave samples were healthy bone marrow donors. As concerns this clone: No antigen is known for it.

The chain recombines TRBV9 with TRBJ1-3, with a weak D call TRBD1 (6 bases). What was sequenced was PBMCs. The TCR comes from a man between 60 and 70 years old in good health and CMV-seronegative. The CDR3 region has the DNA TGTGCCAGCAGCGGAGGTACAGGGTACTCTGGAAACACCATATATTTT. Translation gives CASSGGTGYSGNTIYF.